A single sample is the source of the 25 T cell receptor beta chains below, sequenced in a study of cytomegalovirus exposure and HLA in healthy donors. The PCR was carried out with 60 Vbeta primers and 13 Jbeta primers. Libraries were prepared by immunoSEQ multiplex PCR; TCRdb keeps only in-frame clonotypes and omits some of them. The data show about 200,000 clones, with more than 75% seen just once and about 6% held by the top ten. Sequencing was done on a sample of PBMCs. The receptor set was obtained from a man aged 40-55 years in good health and CMV-seropositive.

The V call is TRBV5-4, the J call TRBJ1-6, with TRBD1 matching over 7 bases. Germline trimming cut 4 bases from V and 6 bases from J; bases unmatched to any gene: 10. CDR1 is SGHNT and CDR2 is YYREEE in the germline V gene (reference sequence). The CDR3 sequence is 16 residues long. DNA for the CDR3: TGTGCCAGCAGCCTCCCGGGAGGGGGCAGTAATTCACCCCTCCACTTT. Translating it yields CASSLPGGGSNSPLHF.

V is TRBV13 and J is TRBJ1-1, with a weak D call TRBD1 (6 bases). The V and J ends lost 2 bases and 0 bases respectively, with 10 bases between them. CDR3 length: 15 amino acids. CDR1 and CDR2 from the germline V gene are PRHDT and FYEKMQ (reference sequence). For the CDR3, the DNA is TGTGCCAGCAGCTTATCACAGGGAATGAACACTGAAGCTTTCTTT. Translated: CASSLSQGMNTEAFF.

The chain employs TRBV5-5 and TRBJ2-7; 7 nucleotides line up with TRBD1. Germline CDR1 reads SGHKS; CDR2 reads YYEKEE (reference sequence). This CDR3 has 15 residues. V shed 0 bases and J 2 bases; nucleotides not matched to a gene: 5. Here the CDR3 reads CASSLGTGPAYEQYF. CDR3 sequence (DNA): TGTGCCAGCAGCTTGGGGACAGGCCCCGCCTACGAGCAGTACTTC.

For the CDR3, the DNA is TGCGCCAGCAGCCAAGAGGTACAATTATTAGGGGAGCTGTTTTTT. Its translation: CASSQEVQLLGELFF. The V call is TRBV4-1, the J call TRBJ2-2; D not certain. Germline CDR1 and CDR2: MGHRA and YSYEKL. This CDR3 comprises 15 residues. V was trimmed by 0 bases and J by 8 bases, leaving 13 bases between them.

Regarding this clone: The junction differs from germline at one of its ends, possibly a read error. The V and J genes are TRBV27 and TRBJ1-2, with a tentative D call TRBD1 (6 bases). Germline V gene sequence: CDR1 MNHEY, CDR2 SMNVEV (reference sequence). This CDR3 is 12 amino acids long. CDR3 loop: CASSSYQTGTFF. Here the CDR3 DNA reads TGTGCCAGCAGTTCGTACCAAACAGGGACCTTTTTC.

This clone was found a few times. The CDR3, as DNA: TGTGCCTGGAGTATGACAGGGGGGACTGAAGCTTTCTTT. This translates into CAWSMTGGTEAFF. This chain connects TRBV30 to TRBJ1-1; TRBD1 matches 9 bases. The CDR3 is made up of 13 amino acids. Germline trimming cut 2 bases from V and 5 bases from J; bases unmatched to any gene: 3. The germline V gene encodes CDR1 GTSNPN and CDR2 SVGIG (reference sequence).

The table lists this clone with a few counts. The chain uses TRBV7-9 and TRBJ2-1; D uncertain. This CDR3 region has 11 residues. V was clipped by 6 bases and J by 5 bases, with 5 bases between them. CDR1 is SEHNR, CDR2 FQNEAQ, per germline (reference sequence). CDR3: CASSFNNEQFF. Written as DNA, the CDR3 is TGTGCCAGCAGTTTTAACAATGAGCAGTTCTTC.

This clone rates as medium-sized. This chain links TRBV11-3 with TRBJ2-4; 8 bases align to TRBD2. This CDR3 region has 14 residues. CDR1 and CDR2 from the germline V gene are SGHNT and YENEEA. V trimming: 5 bases; J trimming: 9 bases; junction bases outside the gene matches: 9. The CDR3 nucleotides read TGTGCCAGCAGCCACAGCGGGAGTTTGGGCATTCAGTACTTC. Residues: CASSHSGSLGIQYF.

The chain recombines TRBV5-1 with TRBJ2-7; D is uncertain. Germline V gene data show CDR1 as SGHRS and CDR2 as YFSETQ. The CDR3 extends over 14 amino acids. Trimming pared 2 bases from V and 0 bases from J, leaving 9 bases between. The CDR3 protein is CASSLSGSSYEQYV. The CDR3 DNA reads as TGCGCCAGCAGCTTATCTGGTAGCTCCTACGAGCAGTACGTC.

This clone was detected once. Other DNA sequences in this sample translate to the same CDR3. This rearrangement joins TRBV5-1 to TRBJ2-7, with TRBD2 matching 7 bases. From germline, CDR1 is SGHRS and CDR2 YFSETQ. V was clipped by 0 bases and J by 2 bases; unmatched bases: 2. This CDR3 has 14 residues. As DNA, the CDR3 is TGCGCCAGCAGCTTGGCGGGAGGCACCTACGAGCAGTACTTC. It translates to CASSLAGGTYEQYF.

The count of this clone is one. This rearrangement joins TRBV5-1 to TRBJ2-2; 8 bases are shared with TRBD2. Germline loops: CDR1 SGHRS, CDR2 YFSETQ. V lost 3 bases, J lost 0 bases, and 4 bases stayed unmatched. The CDR3 extends over 16 amino acids. CDR3 sequence (DNA): TGCGCCAGCAGCTATCGGGAGGGACCGAACACCGGGGAGCTGTTTTTT. Residues: CASSYREGPNTGELFF.

This clone has only a few counts. The chain links TRBV7-9 to TRBJ1-1, with 7 bases aligning to TRBD1. Germline CDR1 is SEHNR and CDR2 is FQNEAQ (reference sequence). The CDR3 loop spans 15 amino acids. J gave up 0 bases and V 3 bases, and 4 bases lay outside the gene matches. The CDR3 coding sequence is TGTGCCAGCAGCTTCAGGGGGAACTTGAACACTGAAGCTTTCTTT. As protein: CASSFRGNLNTEAFF.

The chain has TRBV18 and TRBJ1-1; D is uncertain. The germline V gene encodes CDR1 KGHSH and CDR2 LQKENI. CDR3 length: 13 residues. The V end lost 2 bases, the J end lost 5 bases, and 9 bases lay between the germline ends. The CDR3, as DNA: TGTGCCAGCTCACCATCTAGTATGACTGAAGCTTTCTTT. Translating it yields CASSPSSMTEAFF.

This clone was recorded once. J is TRBJ1-2 and V is TRBV28; 9 bases align to TRBD1. Per germline, CDR1 MDHEN and CDR2 SYDVKM. The CDR3 runs 15 residues. J gave up 5 bases and V 4 bases, and 8 bases lay outside the gene matches. The CDR3 here is CASSSPGQGLYGYTF. The CDR3 bases are TGTGCCAGCAGTTCTCCGGGACAGGGCTTATATGGCTACACCTTC.

V and J are TRBV2 and TRBJ2-3, with no clear D. V was shortened by 8 bases and J by 1 base, with 13 bases between the two germline ends. Germline lookup yields CDR1 SNHLY and CDR2 FYNNEI. The CDR3 runs to 14 residues. CDR3 in DNA: TGTGCCAGCCGCTCCGCGATCCGCACAGATACGCAGTATTTT. It yields the protein CASRSAIRTDTQYF.

The chain carries TRBV29-1 and TRBJ1-5; D not certain. The germline V gene encodes CDR1 SQVTM and CDR2 ANQGSEA. The CDR3 has 13 residues. V dropped 4 bases and J dropped 3 bases, with 10 bases sitting between them. The CDR3 nucleotides are TGCAGCGTTGGGGGAGGTAACAATCAGCCCCAGCATTTT. Amino acid sequence: CSVGGGNNQPQHF.

The chain has TRBV6-9 and TRBJ2-7, with 8 bases lining up with TRBD2. CDR1 is MNHGY, CDR2 SVAAGI, per germline. With V trimmed by 8 bases and J by 2 bases, 8 bases remained unmatched. The CDR3 runs 14 residues. The CDR3 DNA sequence: TGTGCCAGCCCCCAGGGCGGGAGGACCTACGAGCAGTACTTC. Its translation: CASPQGGRTYEQYF.

The genes are TRBV7-2 and TRBJ2-1, with a weak D call TRBD2 (6 bases). The ends were cut back, 5 bases at V and 7 bases at J, with 18 bases in the middle. The length of the CDR3 is 15 residues. CDR1 SGHTA and CDR2 FQGNSA come from the germline V gene. The CDR3 region is CASSLKGLRGNEQFF. Written as DNA, the CDR3 is TGTGCCAGCAGCCTGAAAGGGCTCCGGGGGAATGAGCAGTTCTTC.

This clone was seen once. The V gene is TRBV28, the J gene TRBJ1-3; no clear D. The V and J ends lost 3 bases and 0 bases respectively, with 9 bases between them. The germline CDR1 and CDR2 sequences are MDHEN and SYDVKM. CDR3 length: 15 residues. CDR3 loop: CASSLDSVSGNTIYF. In DNA, the CDR3 is TGTGCCAGCAGTTTGGACTCCGTCTCTGGAAACACCATATATTTT.

This chain uses TRBV27 with TRBJ1-2; D uncertain. CDR3 size: 13 residues. The germline gives CDR1 MNHEY, CDR2 SMNVEV (reference sequence). Trimming shortened V by 8 bases and J by 4 bases, and 14 bases separated the two germline ends. The DNA of the CDR3 is TGTGCCAGCTCTACTAAAGGATTCTATGGCTACACCTTC. Amino acid sequence: CASSTKGFYGYTF.

The chain recombines TRBV29-1 with TRBJ1-1; a possible D gene is TRBD1 (5 bases). Germline lookup yields CDR1 SQVTM and CDR2 ANQGSEA. This CDR3 has 11 residues. V lost 2 bases and J 7 bases, leaving 8 bases between the germline ends. Here the CDR3 reads CSVEKGFEAFF. In DNA, the CDR3 is TGCAGCGTTGAAAAGGGGTTTGAAGCTTTCTTT.

Of note for this clone: Within the sample, other DNA sequences also encode this same CDR3. The chain uses TRBV5-1 and TRBJ2-5, with D hard to call. V dropped 4 bases and J dropped 5 bases, with 9 bases sitting between them. Germline CDR1 reads SGHRS; CDR2 reads YFSETQ. The CDR3 extends over 12 amino acids. CDR3 nucleotides: TGCGCCAGCAGCCTAGGCGTCGAGACCCAGTACTTC. This gives the protein CASSLGVETQYF.

The V call is TRBV11-3, the J call TRBJ2-5; 13 bases align to TRBD2. The ends lost 4 bases at V and 3 bases at J; junction bases unmatched: 5. Germline CDR1 reads SGHNT; CDR2 reads YENEEA. CDR3 length: 16 amino acids. The CDR3 protein is CASSSPLAGGEETQYF. CDR3 nucleotide sequence: TGTGCCAGCAGCTCTCCACTAGCGGGAGGGGAAGAGACCCAGTACTTC.

This clone was counted once. V gene TRBV19 combines with J gene TRBJ2-1, with D possibly TRBD2 on 6 matching bases. This CDR3 has 14 residues. Germline V lookup: CDR1 LNHDA, CDR2 SQIVND (reference sequence). Trimming removed 5 bases at V and 5 bases at J, with 13 bases between. CDR3 sequence (DNA): TGTGCCAGTAGTTTCGCGGGGAACCACAATGAGCAGTTCTTC. It is translated as CASSFAGNHNEQFF. Full variable domain (missing parts from reference TRBV19 and TRBJ2-1): DGGITQSPKYLFRKEGQNVTLSCEQNLNHDAMYWYRQDPGQGLRLIYYSQIVNDFQKGDIAEGYSVSREKKESFPLTVTSAQKNPTAFYLCASSFAGNHNEQFFGPGTRLTVL.

V usage is TRBV12-5 and J usage is TRBJ1-1, with D maybe TRBD1 (5 bases). CDR1 is LGHNT, CDR2 FRNRAP, per germline. V lost 1 base and J lost 7, with 10 bases in between. This CDR3 has 13 residues. CDR3 DNA: TGTGCTAGTGGTTTGGGGTGGGGGGTTGAAGCTTTCTTT. It specifies CASGLGWGVEAFF.